This T cell receptor beta chain is drawn from a study of read filtering for tumor transcriptome and immune sequencing. On the study more broadly: By R-ISS, stages I, II and III held 8, 16 and 7 patients. Whole-transcriptome libraries were prepared after DNase treatment. IR-seq gave about 3.5 to 11 million TCR reads per sample; RNA-seq gave about 75 to 1,300.

From 400 to 450 ng of RNA, a library with molecular barcoded alpha/delta and beta/gamma adaptors was made. Each CDR3 protein is one row after TCRdb ran MiXCR on the reads. The sample lists 57,000 or so distinct CDR3 sequences; around 21% were seen once. This clonotype has only a few counts. After removal of 6 bases from V and 6 bases from J, the junction contained 10 bases not matched to a gene. The germline V gene encodes CDR1 MDHEN and CDR2 SYDVKM. The CDR3 sequence is 15 residues long. Every patient had bone marrow sampled while the disease was active. The receptor's source is a donor older than 35 with multiple myeloma. The sample was a population of CD138-negative cells sorted from bone marrow. The rearrangement links TRBV28 to TRBJ2-7; 11 positions match TRBD2. CDR3 coding DNA: TGTGCCAGCAGCCCCCCGGTAGCGGGAGGGGGCGAGCAGTACTTC. Its protein is CASSPPVAGGGEQYF.